This T cell receptor (beta chain) was sequenced during a study of memory CD4+ T cells and cytomegalovirus serostatus. Study observations and caveats: Each of approximately 70 CMV-associated TCRbeta sequences occurred in one to five individuals.

The sort gate was single viable CD3+CD4+CD8-CD45RO+ cells for memory CD4+ T cells. After thawing, CD4+ T cells were positively selected. Remarks on this clone: Antigen specificity is unknown.

Clones were read by immunoSEQ multiplex PCR, and TCRdb kept only the in-frame ones, dropping some. The sample consists of roughly 49,000 clones, 82% of them appearing once. Sequencing was performed on memory CD4+ T cells from blood. This sequence originates from an adult in good health and CMV-seronegative.

The CDR3 coding sequence is TGCGCCAGCAGGGGCAGAACAGATACGCAGTATTTT. It codes for CASRGRTDTQYF. The gene calls are TRBV5-1 and TRBJ2-3; D is ambiguous. V lost 5 bases and J 3 bases, leaving 7 bases between the germline ends. Germline V CDR1 and CDR2: SGHRS, YFSETQ. The CDR3 runs to 12 residues.